This T cell receptor beta chain was observed in a study of PD-L1 blockade in urothelial cancer (dated by TCRdb to 2015 to 2018). Study-level background: Every patient began therapy in 2014 and was given atezolizumab 1,200 mg intravenously every 3 weeks. Durable clinical benefit was defined as a progression-free survival longer than 6 months, and TCR features were additionally tested against progression-free survival and overall survival. About 85% of the roughly 29 patients were males with bladder-origin urothelial cancer, and about 65% of the roughly 30 reported a prior smoking history. An ECOG performance status of 0 or 1 was recorded for the patients, and 0 to 3 prior chemotherapy regimens had been received by the patients. Durable clinical benefit was achieved by nine patients and was not achieved by 20 patients. Somatic, immune and clinical correlates of response to PD-L1 blockade with atezolizumab in urothelial cancer were the focus of an exploratory multi-omic analysis. Blood samples yielded a median of roughly 140,000 T cells and around 80,000 unique TCRs, with median clonality roughly 0.085. Blood samples were analyzed at two time points: 3 weeks after treatment start (second dose) and 6 weeks after treatment start. Pretreatment tumor samples, along with matched peripheral blood serially collected before and after atezolizumab treatment, were subjected to TCR sequencing. Twenty-nine patients had pretreatment blood TCR-seq, some 25 had at least one posttreatment blood collection, and some 25 had tumor TCR-seq. In the same patients who had TCR sequencing, pretreatment tumors also underwent whole exome sequencing and RNA sequencing. What the research found in general, with its limitations: Patients with durable benefit showed greater expansion of tumor-associated TCR clones in peripheral blood 3 weeks after starting treatment (n = 22, p = 0.022). Improved progression-free and overall survival was associated with having pretreatment peripheral blood TCR clonality below the median. Small sample size (n ≈ 28) and many exploratory analyses mean the results are intended to be hypothesis-generating.

Each PCR received spiked-in synthetic TCR analog templates so that absolute template abundance could be estimated from read counts. The immunoSEQ assay was used to amplify TCRbeta CDR3 regions from genomic DNA with bias-controlled V and J gene primers. Sequencing of rearranged TCRbeta segments was done at approximately 20X coverage. The study's own analysis went as follows. Sequencing errors were corrected by clustering, and CDR3s were annotated against IMGT so that V, D and J genes could be assigned. Only productive TCRbeta rearrangements were used in downstream analyses, excluding out-of-frame or stop-codon sequences. To compute clonality, Shannon entropy was normalized by the log of the number of unique productive sequences and then subtracted from one. Fisher's exact test with Benjamini-Hochberg correction, at a threshold of adjusted p below 0.01, was used to find clones that differed between time points or between blood and tumor. TCRdb holds this immuneACCESS table with in-frame rearrangements only. Some clones are missing; in checked studies, unresolved V genes explain under half, and the rest has no known cause. V and J calls and clone size are as listed in that table; D and trimming were resolved from the DNA. Across this sample there are 45,000 to 55,000 clones, with approximately 85% seen only once. Roughly 10% of the sample rests with the top ten.

The germline V gene encodes CDR1 SGHVS and CDR2 FQNEAQ. The germline ends are 14 bases apart after V is trimmed by 1 base and J by 2 bases. The CDR3 measures 16 amino acids from cysteine to phenylalanine. Here the CDR3 DNA is all that survives: 48 bases in frame from base 1. This clone was counted a single time. The antigen it recognizes is unknown. There are no base qualities to consult, and no much larger clone falls within one base. Interpreted using the paper, the time point label stands for: pretreatment peripheral blood. A total of 25 to 35 patients with locally advanced or metastatic urothelial carcinoma, treated at Memorial Sloan Kettering on a trial protocol, made up the cohort. Peripheral blood mononuclear cells were collected pretreatment and during treatment, with between 1 and 8 total time points per patient. The Qiagen DNeasy Blood extraction kit was used to purify genomic DNA from total PBMCs and from tumor samples. Collected pretreatment and during treatment, PBMCs were isolated and stored as previously described.

This clonotype was obtained from an older man with urothelial cancer. The rearrangement combines TRBV7-8 with TRBJ2-5; tentative D gene TRBD2, with 6 bases matching. The sequenced sample was PBMCs, obtained around atezolizumab (anti-PD-L1) treatment. The nucleotide sequence is given as TGTGCCAGCAGCTTAGTTGCGGGAATAGCACAAGAGACCCAGTACTTC. Its protein product is CASSLVAGIAQETQYF.